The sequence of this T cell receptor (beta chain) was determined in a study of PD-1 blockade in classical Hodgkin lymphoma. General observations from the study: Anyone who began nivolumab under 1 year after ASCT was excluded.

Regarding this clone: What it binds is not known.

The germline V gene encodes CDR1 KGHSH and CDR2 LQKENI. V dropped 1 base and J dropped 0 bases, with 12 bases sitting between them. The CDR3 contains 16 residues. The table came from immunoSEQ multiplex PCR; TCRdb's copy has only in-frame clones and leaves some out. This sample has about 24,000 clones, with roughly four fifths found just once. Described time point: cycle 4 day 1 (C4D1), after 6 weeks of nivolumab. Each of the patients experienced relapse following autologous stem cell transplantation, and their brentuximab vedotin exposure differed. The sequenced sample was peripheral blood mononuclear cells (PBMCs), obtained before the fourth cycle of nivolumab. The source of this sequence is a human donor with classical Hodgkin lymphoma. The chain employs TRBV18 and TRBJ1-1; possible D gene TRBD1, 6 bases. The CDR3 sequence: CASSPLAQGMNTEAFF. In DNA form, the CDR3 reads TGTGCCAGCTCACCACTTGCACAGGGCATGAACACTGAAGCTTTCTTT. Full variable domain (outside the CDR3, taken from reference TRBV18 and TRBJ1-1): NAGVMQNPRHLVRRRGQEARLRCSPMKGHSHVYWYRQLPEEGLKFMVYLQKENIIDESGMPKERFSAEFPKEGPSILRIQQVVRGDSAAYFCASSPLAQGMNTEAFFGQGTRLTVV.